The source of this TCR beta chain is a study of cytotoxic CD8 clonotypes in ibrutinib-treated CLL (dated by TCRdb to the early 2020s). Background on the whole study: The cohort was composed of about 10 relapsed/refractory and about 15 treatment-naive patients; IGHV unmutated status was identified in approximately 18 patients. Response samples were obtained after a median of approximately twelve months of treatment, with a range of roughly 6 to 40 months. Of the 86 participants in the trial, 25 to 30 had longitudinal samples available. Cryopreserved peripheral blood mononuclear cells were collected at three points: before therapy, at response, and at either sustained remission or disease progression. Partial responses were observed in about 25 patients and complete responses in 2; after a median follow-up of roughly 62 months, remission was maintained in approximately 14 patients and progression was observed in about twelve. Patients were still on ibrutinib when every remission and progressive disease sample was collected. On average, each sample had 255,043 productive templates and about 89,000 productive rearrangements. The paper's findings and limits, for the study overall: Baseline clonality was found to be higher than that of age-matched healthy donors and was strongly correlated with circulating CD8+ T-cell counts. Public clonotypes were rare and either shrank or stayed stable during treatment, and the rise in clonality at ibrutinib response reflected expansion of private clonotypes. Sampling times were not matched between patients in sustained remission and patients whose disease was progressing, and lymph node repertoires were not examined. Clonality rose at ibrutinib response, remained stable during sustained remission, and dropped back toward baseline at progression.

Each clonotype received, on average, 10x coverage in deep resolution sequencing performed on a MiSeq, where the target depth lay between 1 in 1 million and 1 in 200,000 T cells. The immunoSEQ hsTCRB Kit was used to generate the TCR beta libraries. The paper's processing steps were these. The data were analyzed with ImmunoSEQ Analyzer and ImmunoSEQ Data Assistant, and V, D and J gene assignments followed IMGT definitions. Clonality, which ranges from 0 to 1, was calculated as one minus the normalized Shannon entropy of productive rearrangement frequencies. Public clonotype analysis was restricted to overrepresented clonotypes comprising at least 0.05% of each patient's repertoire. Repertoires from 10 to 15 age-matched healthy donors in immuneACCESS were used as clonality controls. In TCRdb, the immuneACCESS table is reduced to in-frame sequences with V and J assigned. These tables do not hold every clone; where another copy was compared, an unresolved V gene accounts for under half, and the others remain unexplained. Clonal size and the V and J genes are those of that table, whereas D and trimming came from the DNA. This sample lists roughly 150,000 clones; about 70% were detected once. 4.5% to 6% of the sample goes to the ten largest clones.

Comment on this clone: Its antigen remains undetermined. No much larger clone is present one base from it, and per-base qualities are unavailable.

V and J are truncated by 10 bases and 2 bases respectively, leaving an intervening sequence of 15 bases. Looking up the germline V gene (reference sequence) yields CDR1 LNHDA and CDR2 SQIVND. The CDR3 starts with the cysteine, ends with the phenylalanine, and has 13 residues. Solely the CDR3 DNA is kept, with 39 bases framed from the first base. The label giving this sample's time point can be read as: approximately 25 months on ibrutinib. Approximately 2 micrograms of genomic DNA were extracted from cryopreserved PBMCs for TCR beta library preparation. High-throughput TCR beta sequencing was performed on longitudinal blood samples from CLL patients receiving ibrutinib monotherapy. The patients took part in an open-label, single-center phase 2 trial of ibrutinib monotherapy.

This chain is built from TRBV19 and TRBJ2-7; too little of a D gene remains to name it. The clonotype was recovered from a human donor with chronic lymphocytic leukemia. The sequenced sample was PBMCs, obtained after 24 months of ibrutinib treatment. The base sequence is TGTGCCACCCGGTCAGGCCCTACCTACGAGCAGTACTTC. Its protein product is CATRSGPTYEQYF.